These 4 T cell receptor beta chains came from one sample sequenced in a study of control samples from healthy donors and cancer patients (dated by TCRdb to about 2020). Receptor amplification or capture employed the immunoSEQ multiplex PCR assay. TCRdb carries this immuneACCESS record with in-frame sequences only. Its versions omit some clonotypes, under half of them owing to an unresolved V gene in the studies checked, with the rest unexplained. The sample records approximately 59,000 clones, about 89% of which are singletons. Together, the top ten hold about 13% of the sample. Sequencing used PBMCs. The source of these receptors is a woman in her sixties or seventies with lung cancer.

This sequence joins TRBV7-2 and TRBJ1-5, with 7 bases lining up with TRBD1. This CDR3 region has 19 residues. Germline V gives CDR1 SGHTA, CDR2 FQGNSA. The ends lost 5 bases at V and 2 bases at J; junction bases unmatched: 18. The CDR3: CASSRQRGQLTSRNQPQHF. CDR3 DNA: TGTGCCAGCAGCCGCCAAAGGGGACAGTTGACTTCCCGCAATCAGCCCCAGCATTTT.

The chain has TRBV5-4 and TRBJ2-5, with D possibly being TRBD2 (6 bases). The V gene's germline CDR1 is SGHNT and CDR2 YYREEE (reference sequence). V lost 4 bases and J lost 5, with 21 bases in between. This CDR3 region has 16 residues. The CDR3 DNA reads TGTGCCAGCAGCCCCGCGCCATCGGGGAGGATCGAGACCCAGTACTTC. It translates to CASSPAPSGRIETQYF.

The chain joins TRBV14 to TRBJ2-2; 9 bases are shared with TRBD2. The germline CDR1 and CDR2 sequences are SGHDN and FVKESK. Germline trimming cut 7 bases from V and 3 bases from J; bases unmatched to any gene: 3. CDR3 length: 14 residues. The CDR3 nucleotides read TGTGCCAGCAAAGCGGGAGGACACACCGGGGAGCTGTTTTTT. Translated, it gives CASKAGGHTGELFF.

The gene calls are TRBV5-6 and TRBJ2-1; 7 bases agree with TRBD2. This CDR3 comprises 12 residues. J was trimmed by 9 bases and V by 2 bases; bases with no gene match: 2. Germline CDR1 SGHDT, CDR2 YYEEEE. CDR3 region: CASSLQRGEQFF. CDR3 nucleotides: TGTGCCAGCAGCTTACAGCGGGGTGAGCAGTTCTTC.